A selection of T cell receptor beta chains follows, all from one sample in a study of tumor-infiltrating lymphocytes in oesophageal squamous cell carcinoma. TCRdb redid the calling of the PCR reads with MiXCR, one entry per CDR3 protein. The repertoire holds about 14,000 distinct CDR3 sequences, approximately 51% seen once, with 14% in the top ten. The specimen was blood. These TCRs come from a male donor with esophageal squamous cell carcinoma. CDR3s include the opening cysteine and the closing phenylalanine or tryptophan. The D gene is left open where the match is weak. Expanded clones are given a class, and other clones once, few, many or no size at all.

J gene: TRBJ1-1; CDR3 length: 14; D gene: -; clone size: medium-sized; V gene: TRBV28; CDR3 protein: CASSLFVGRTEAFF; CDR3 DNA: TGTGCCAGCAGTTTATTCGTGGGGCGGACTGAAGCTTTCTTT
J gene: TRBJ2-5; CDR3 length: 14; D gene: TRBD1; clone size: -; V gene: TRBV7-8; CDR3 protein: CASSLRDREETQYF; CDR3 DNA: TGTGCCAGCAGCTTGCGGGACAGGGAAGAGACCCAGTACTTC
J gene: TRBJ1-1; CDR3 length: 14; D gene: -; clone size: many; V gene: TRBV6-1; CDR3 protein: CASRIQGTGAEAFF; CDR3 DNA: TGTGCCAGCAGGATACAGGGCACAGGCGCTGAAGCTTTCTTT
J gene: TRBJ2-3; CDR3 length: 15; D gene: TRBD1; clone size: -; V gene: TRBV7-6; CDR3 protein: CASSLVGGGPDTQYF; CDR3 DNA: TGTGCCAGCAGCTTAGTAGGGGGCGGGCCAGATACGCAGTATTTT
J gene: TRBJ2-1; CDR3 length: 15; D gene: TRBD2; clone size: -; V gene: TRBV7-3; CDR3 protein: CASSLTREPFNEQFF; CDR3 DNA: TGTGCCAGCAGCTTAACGCGGGAGCCTTTCAATGAGCAGTTCTTC
J gene: TRBJ2-5; CDR3 length: 11; D gene: -; clone size: many; V gene: TRBV6-1; CDR3 protein: CASTVGAEQYF; CDR3 DNA: TGTGCCAGCACGGTCGGAGCGGAGCAGTACTTC
J gene: TRBJ2-2; CDR3 length: 16; D gene: -; clone size: -; V gene: TRBV5-1; CDR3 protein: CASSTGDPQTTGELFF; CDR3 DNA: TGCGCCAGCAGCACCGGGGACCCCCAGACTACCGGGGAGCTGTTTTTT
J gene: TRBJ2-1; CDR3 length: 12; D gene: -; clone size: -; V gene: TRBV12-3/TRBV12-4; CDR3 protein: CASSLWPNEQFF; CDR3 DNA: TGTGCCAGCAGTTTATGGCCTAATGAGCAGTTCTTC
J gene: TRBJ1-6; CDR3 length: 17; D gene: TRBD1; clone size: many; V gene: TRBV5-1; CDR3 protein: CASSPTQGVLGNSPLHF; CDR3 DNA: TGCGCCAGCAGCCCAACTCAGGGGGTCTTAGGCAATTCACCCCTCCACTTT
J gene: TRBJ2-5; CDR3 length: 14; D gene: -; clone size: medium-sized; V gene: TRBV6-1; CDR3 protein: CASTRDRVQETQYF; CDR3 DNA: TGTGCCAGCACCCGAGACAGAGTCCAAGAGACCCAGTACTTC
J gene: TRBJ2-1; CDR3 length: 14; D gene: -; clone size: medium-sized; V gene: TRBV12-3/TRBV12-4; CDR3 protein: CASSLNTGSNEQFF; CDR3 DNA: TGTGCCAGCAGCCTAAATACGGGGTCTAATGAGCAGTTCTTC
J gene: TRBJ2-3; CDR3 length: 19; D gene: TRBD2; clone size: -; V gene: TRBV7-6; CDR3 protein: CASSSRRLAGAPGVDTQYF; CDR3 DNA: TGTGCCAGCAGCTCCCGAAGACTAGCGGGAGCCCCAGGGGTAGATACGCAGTATTTT
J gene: TRBJ2-7; CDR3 length: 15; D gene: -; clone size: -; V gene: TRBV7-2; CDR3 protein: CASSSQAGQNSPLHF; CDR3 DNA: TGTGCCAGCAGTTCACAGGCGGGACAGAATTCACCCCTCCACTTC
J gene: TRBJ2-7; CDR3 length: 13; D gene: -; clone size: -; V gene: TRBV7-2; CDR3 protein: CASSSQAPYEQYF; CDR3 DNA: TGTGCCAGCAGCTCGCAGGCACCCTACGAGCAGTACTTC
J gene: TRBJ2-5; CDR3 length: 15; D gene: -; clone size: -; V gene: TRBV4-1; CDR3 protein: CASSLKSGTQETQYF; CDR3 DNA: TGCGCCAGCAGCCTCAAATCGGGCACGCAAGAGACCCAGTACTTC
J gene: TRBJ2-7; CDR3 length: 11; D gene: -; clone size: -; V gene: TRBV7-8; CDR3 protein: CASSPYYEQYF; CDR3 DNA: TGTGCCAGCAGCCCCTACTACGAGCAGTACTTC
J gene: TRBJ1-4; CDR3 length: 15; D gene: -; clone size: -; V gene: TRBV3-1; CDR3 protein: CASSPPGARNEKLFF; CDR3 DNA: TGTGCCAGCAGCCCGCCGGGGGCGAGGAATGAAAAACTGTTTTTT